In its sample, the clone carrying this T cell receptor (beta chain) was seen once. A much larger clone lies a single base off, so this may be a read error. This specimen belongs to a study of T-cell memory formation after mild COVID-19. The CDR3 runs to 10 residues. Germline loops: CDR1 SGHAT, CDR2 FQNNGV. Via MiXCR, TCRdb re-called the 5' RACE reads, giving one row per CDR3 protein. This sample has about 400,000 distinct CDR3 sequences, with 13% to 15% found just once. The clonotype originates from a man aged 18 to 30 who had mild COVID-19 (a few samples of this study predate the infection). Cell type and time point are not known. The chain has TRBV11-2 and TRBJ1-2; no firm D call. Sequenced input: PBMCs or a T cell subset sorted from them (not recorded which). The CDR3: CVTDGYGYTF. The CDR3 nucleotides read TGTGTTACAGACGGCTATGGCTACACCTTC.